The clone carrying this T cell receptor (beta chain) was counted only a few times. The antigen is not known. Healthy Caucasians were all of the donors. A single record per CDR3 protein comes from TCRdb applying MiXCR to the 5' RACE reads. The table records about 480,000 distinct CDR3 sequences, 11% to 15% of them present only once. These data originate in a study of identical twins. The study's findings and limits: Reduced insertions were recorded for abundant cord blood beta clonotypes, with no such pattern in memory repertoires. Instead of following the same donors, the conclusions were based on cross-sectional statistical analysis.

Germline CDR1 reads SGDLS; CDR2 reads YYNGEE. This CDR3 is 17 amino acids long. The V gene end was trimmed by 0 bases and the J gene end by 6 bases; junction bases not matched to a gene: 9. These data were also filed under a second study, of yellow fever vaccine responses in identical twins.

The TCR originated in a woman aged 18-29 years in good health. The V and J genes are TRBV9 and TRBJ2-1; 10 nucleotides agree with TRBD2. Sequences were obtained from CD4+ T cells sorted from blood. DNA of the CDR3: TGTGCCAGCAGCGTAGAAATTGGAGCGGGAGGGGGCAATGAGCAGTTCTTC. Protein sequence: CASSVEIGAGGGNEQFF.